These T cell receptor beta chains were read from a single sample in a study of cytomegalovirus exposure and HLA in healthy donors. Method: immunoSEQ multiplex PCR; TCRdb's copy keeps in-frame clones and lacks some. The table lists some 150,000 clones, approximately 82% of them singletons, with less than 2% in the top ten. Sequenced input: PBMCs. The receptors stem from a woman between 40 and 55 years old in good health and CMV-seronegative. Each CDR3 is given with its conserved first and last residue. A D gene is named only where the DNA matches it firmly. Rows may omit the clone size; those that give it use once, few, many or a size class.

d_gene: NA; j_gene: TRBJ2-1; v_gene: TRBV30; abundance: once; CDR3aa: CAWEDGSGYNEQFF; CDR3nt: TGTGCCTGGGAGGATGGTTCGGGATACAATGAGCAGTTCTTC
d_gene: TRBD2; j_gene: TRBJ2-3; v_gene: TRBV5-1; abundance: once; CDR3aa: CASRTSVSASTDTQYF; CDR3nt: TGCGCCAGCCGGACTAGCGTTAGCGCTAGCACAGATACGCAGTATTTT
d_gene: NA; j_gene: TRBJ1-5; v_gene: TRBV19; abundance: NA; CDR3aa: CASTAAAYSNQPQHF; CDR3nt: TGTGCCAGTACCGCGGCAGCGTATAGCAATCAGCCCCAGCATTTT
d_gene: NA; j_gene: TRBJ2-4; v_gene: TRBV11-1; abundance: NA; CDR3aa: CASSLVRGNIQYF; CDR3nt: TGTGCCAGCAGCTTAGTAAGGGGAAACATTCAGTACTTC
d_gene: NA; j_gene: TRBJ1-1; v_gene: TRBV7-2; abundance: NA; CDR3aa: CASSFRAGAGPNTEAFF; CDR3nt: TGTGCCAGCAGCTTTCGGGCGGGGGCAGGGCCGAACACTGAAGCTTTCTTT
d_gene: NA; j_gene: TRBJ2-5; v_gene: TRBV11-1; abundance: NA; CDR3aa: CASSAGETQYF; CDR3nt: TGTGCCAGCAGCGCCGGAGAGACCCAGTACTTC
d_gene: NA; j_gene: TRBJ2-3; v_gene: TRBV9; abundance: NA; CDR3aa: CASSVSAVTDTQYF; CDR3nt: TGTGCCAGCAGCGTCTCAGCGGTCACAGATACGCAGTATTTT
d_gene: TRBD2; j_gene: TRBJ2-5; v_gene: TRBV5-1; abundance: NA; CDR3aa: CASSLALAGVLQETQYF; CDR3nt: TGCGCCAGCAGCTTGGCTCTAGCGGGAGTTTTGCAAGAGACCCAGTACTTC
d_gene: NA; j_gene: TRBJ2-1; v_gene: TRBV11-3; abundance: NA; CDR3aa: CASSFSRGSYNEQFF; CDR3nt: TGTGCCAGCAGCTTTTCAAGGGGCTCCTACAATGAGCAGTTCTTC
d_gene: TRBD2; j_gene: TRBJ2-1; v_gene: TRBV5-1; abundance: NA; CDR3aa: CASSLMAGAPNEQFF; CDR3nt: TGCGCCAGCAGCTTAATGGCGGGAGCCCCCAATGAGCAGTTCTTC
d_gene: TRBD1; j_gene: TRBJ2-7; v_gene: TRBV5-4; abundance: few; CDR3aa: CASSYPGQGYEQYF; CDR3nt: TGTGCCAGCAGCTATCCGGGACAGGGCTACGAGCAGTACTTC
d_gene: TRBD2; j_gene: TRBJ2-7; v_gene: TRBV5-4; abundance: NA; CDR3aa: CASRGGLAETYEQYF; CDR3nt: TGTGCCAGCAGAGGGGGACTAGCGGAGACCTACGAGCAGTACTTC